Reported below is one T cell receptor beta chain. Its antigen is not known. The data belong to a study of T cells after yellow fever vaccination. Across the whole study: Researchers used SMART-Seq v4 Ultra Low Input to prepare fractions that had low cell numbers. Regarding the study as a whole: Overlap between CD4 and CD8 compartments was detected for a small share of clonotypes. Detected again after the booster were most primary-vaccination clones, at 95% to 98% CD4 and 88% CD8.

A process of 5'RACE template switching, which added a universal primer site and UMIs, was used to make TCR cDNA. TCRdb independently ran MiXCR on the 5' RACE reads; one entry per CDR3 protein. Found here are a few hundred thousand distinct CDR3 sequences, 5.2% of them singletons; the top ten hold around 3.5%. Sequences were derived from CD4+ T cells sorted from PBMCs, sampled on the day of the yellow fever booster vaccination. The receptor's source is a man between 18 and 35 years old who received the YFV17D yellow fever vaccine.

CDR3 DNA sequence: TGCGCCAGCAGCCAAGAGAAAGGGGGGGGCTCGGAAAAACTGTTTTTT. Translating gives CASSQEKGGGSEKLFF. V gene TRBV4-1 combines with J gene TRBJ1-4; weak D call: TRBD1 (6 bases). Germline V gene sequence: CDR1 MGHRA, CDR2 YSYEKL. CDR3 length: 16 amino acids. The V end lost 0 bases, the J end lost 8 bases, and 16 bases lay between the germline ends.